This is a list of T cell receptor beta chains from one sample in a study of beta chain features in type 1 diabetes. The assay was immunoSEQ multiplex PCR, and TCRdb's table has in-frame clones only and misses some. The repertoire holds 300,000 to 400,000 clones, with roughly 14% as singletons. Sequencing input: naive CD4+ T cells from blood. These receptors originate from a woman aged 18-35 years with type 1 diabetes. Both conserved end residues are part of each CDR3. The D gene is left open where the match is weak. Clone size appears in some rows only: once, few, many, or a class for an expanded clone.

CDR3aa | CDR3nt | j_gene | d_gene | abundance | v_gene
CASSQGLAGVRETQYF | TGCGCCAGCAGCCAAGGACTAGCGGGAGTCAGGGAGACCCAGTACTTC | TRBJ2-5 | TRBD2 | - | TRBV4-1
CASSRGQGDSTDTQYF | TGTGCCAGCAGCCGAGGACAGGGCGATAGCACAGATACGCAGTATTTT | TRBJ2-3 | TRBD1 | few | TRBV5-4
CASGDSLRYF | TGTGCCAGCGGGGACAGTCTTCGGTACTTC | TRBJ2-4 | TRBD1 | few | TRBV2
CASSQSSDRGGQETQYF | TGCGCCAGCAGTCAATCAAGTGACAGGGGCGGCCAAGAGACCCAGTACTTC | TRBJ2-5 | TRBD1 | few | TRBV23-1
CASRLPGDNEQFF | TGTGCCAGCAGGCTCCCGGGAGACAATGAGCAGTTCTTC | TRBJ2-1 | - | few | TRBV6-5
CATSPRVANTGELFF | TGTGCCACCAGCCCTCGAGTCGCGAACACCGGGGAGCTGTTTTTT | TRBJ2-2 | - | - | TRBV15
CASSLVQANYGYTF | TGCGCCAGCAGCTTGGTTCAGGCTAACTATGGCTACACCTTC | TRBJ1-2 | - | - | TRBV5-1
CASSLASGRAWADTQYF | TGTGCCAGCAGCTTAGCTAGCGGGAGGGCGTGGGCAGATACGCAGTATTTT | TRBJ2-3 | TRBD2 | few | TRBV7-2
CASSASRKTGASTDTQYF | TGTGCCAGCAGCGCCAGTAGGAAAACAGGGGCTAGCACAGATACGCAGTATTTT | TRBJ2-3 | TRBD1 | few | TRBV9
CASSLSGSDYNEQFF | TGTGCCAGCAGCTTGTCCGGGAGCGACTACAATGAGCAGTTCTTC | TRBJ2-1 | - | - | TRBV5-4
CASSLERTSGTDTQYF | TGTGCCAGCAGCTTAGAACGGACTAGCGGGACAGATACGCAGTATTTT | TRBJ2-3 | TRBD2 | few | TRBV11-2
CASSRTGDNYGYTF | TGTGCCAGCAGCCGGACAGGAGACAACTATGGCTACACCTTC | TRBJ1-2 | TRBD1 | once | TRBV9
CASSLAPSRETQYF | TGTGCCAGCAGCTTAGCGCCTAGCAGGGAGACCCAGTACTTC | TRBJ2-5 | - | - | TRBV7-2
CASKDSRGLAGGVYNEQFF | TGTGCCAGCAAAGATTCCCGGGGACTAGCGGGAGGGGTCTACAATGAGCAGTTCTTC | TRBJ2-1 | TRBD2 | - | TRBV11-2
CASYSKYGYTF | TGTGCCAGTTACAGCAAATATGGCTACACCTTC | TRBJ1-2 | - | few | TRBV2
CASSTGATGELFF | TGTGCCAGCAGTACTGGGGCCACCGGGGAGCTGTTTTTT | TRBJ2-2 | - | - | TRBV2
CATSRGTGVTEAFF | TGTGCCACCAGCAGAGGGACAGGGGTGACTGAAGCTTTCTTT | TRBJ1-1 | TRBD1 | few | TRBV15
CASSREQGVGTEAFF | TGTGCCAGCAGCCGGGAGCAGGGGGTGGGTACTGAAGCTTTCTTT | TRBJ1-1 | TRBD1 | - | TRBV4-2
CASSQQADPGYNEQFF | TGCGCCAGCAGCCAACAAGCGGACCCTGGGTACAATGAGCAGTTCTTC | TRBJ2-1 | - | once | TRBV4-3
CASSVGSGGSDEQYF | TGTGCCAGCAGCGTAGGCTCGGGGGGTTCTGACGAGCAGTACTTC | TRBJ2-7 | TRBD2 | few | TRBV9
CGGLAAYEQYF | TGCGGAGGCCTAGCGGCCTACGAGCAGTACTTC | TRBJ2-7 | TRBD2 | few | TRBV20-1
CASSRTSGRPYEQYF | TGCGCCAGCAGCCGGACTAGCGGGAGACCCTACGAGCAGTACTTC | TRBJ2-7 | TRBD2 | few | TRBV5-1
CASSEGWQGYNEQFF | TGTGCCAGCAGTGAAGGATGGCAGGGGTACAATGAGCAGTTCTTC | TRBJ2-1 | - | few | TRBV6-1
CASRASYRGQVDGYTF | TGCGCCAGCCGCGCCTCTTACAGGGGGCAAGTGGATGGCTACACCTTC | TRBJ1-2 | TRBD1 | few | TRBV5-1
CAWRPFSGITYEQYF | TGTGCCTGGAGACCATTTAGCGGGATTACCTACGAGCAGTACTTC | TRBJ2-7 | TRBD2 | - | TRBV30
CASSSRVTGELFF | TGTGCCAGCAGTAGCAGGGTCACCGGGGAGCTGTTTTTT | TRBJ2-2 | - | - | TRBV27
CASTPGTYAPTDTQYF | TGTGCCAGCACCCCCGGGACTTACGCCCCCACAGATACGCAGTATTTT | TRBJ2-3 | - | few | TRBV28
CAWSVRSSYQPQHF | TGTGCCTGGAGTGTACGGTCTTCATATCAGCCCCAGCATTTT | TRBJ1-5 | - | few | TRBV30
CASSQVGAWTEAFF | TGTGCCAGCAGCCAGGTAGGGGCCTGGACTGAAGCTTTCTTT | TRBJ1-1 | - | few | TRBV14
CASSLGSTQYF | TGTGCCAGCAGCTTAGGTTCTACCCAGTACTTC | TRBJ2-5 | - | - | TRBV7-6
CAWRLGGGNQPQHF | TGTGCCTGGCGATTGGGAGGTGGGAATCAGCCCCAGCATTTT | TRBJ1-5 | - | - | TRBV30
CASSPPGQGSYEQYF | TGTGCCAGCAGTCCCCCGGGACAGGGTTCCTACGAGCAGTACTTC | TRBJ2-7 | TRBD1 | few | TRBV28
CASSLRQSTDTQYF | TGCGCCAGCAGCTTAAGACAGTCCACAGATACGCAGTATTTT | TRBJ2-3 | - | - | TRBV5-1
CASSARDRVGEQFF | TGTGCCAGCAGCGCCCGGGACAGGGTAGGTGAGCAGTTCTTC | TRBJ2-1 | TRBD1 | - | TRBV7-9
CASSVVKTSGYNEQFF | TGTGCCAGCAGCGTAGTGAAGACTAGCGGGTACAATGAGCAGTTCTTC | TRBJ2-1 | TRBD2 | few | TRBV9
CASSDGLAGGNQYF | TGTGCCAGCTCAGACGGACTAGCGGGAGGTAACCAGTACTTC | TRBJ2-5 | TRBD2 | - | TRBV18
CASSSALSGVAGRTDTQYF | TGTGCCAGCAGCTCCGCTCTATCTGGGGTAGCGGGACGCACAGATACGCAGTATTTT | TRBJ2-3 | TRBD2 | few | TRBV7-2
CASSLFGQGSYEQYF | TGTGCCAGCAGCTTATTTGGGCAGGGGTCCTACGAGCAGTACTTC | TRBJ2-7 | - | few | TRBV7-3
CASSSDRGGGPQHF | TGTGCCAGCAGTTCCGACAGGGGTGGCGGGCCCCAGCATTTT | TRBJ1-5 | TRBD1 | few | TRBV6-5
CASSRAPAADYGYTF | TGTGCCAGCAGTCGAGCGCCGGCAGCTGACTATGGCTACACCTTC | TRBJ1-2 | - | - | TRBV6-5
CASRTGTGMPSSYNEQFF | TGTGCCAGCAGGACCGGGACAGGGATGCCCAGCTCCTACAATGAGCAGTTCTTC | TRBJ2-1 | TRBD1 | few | TRBV2
CASSPPGQVETQYF | TGTGCCAGCTCACCACCGGGGCAGGTGGAGACCCAGTACTTC | TRBJ2-5 | - | - | TRBV18
CASSPGQGRTEAFF | TGTGCCAGCAGTCCGGGACAGGGGAGAACTGAAGCTTTCTTT | TRBJ1-1 | TRBD1 | - | TRBV6-5